These 12 T cell receptor beta chains were all obtained from the same sample, sequenced in a study of blood T cell repertoires in COVID-19. The method was immunoSEQ multiplex PCR; TCRdb's version includes in-frame clones alone and lacks a portion of them. The table records 250,000 to 300,000 clones, about 87% of them present only once. Sequencing was performed on peripheral blood. The receptors derive from a woman aged 50 to 60 with COVID-19, enrolled during active disease.

The CDR3 region is CASSLTGTGTDGYTF. CDR3 in DNA: TGTGCCAGCAGTCTAACCGGGACAGGGACCGATGGCTACACCTTC. The chain combines TRBV28 with TRBJ1-2; 9 bases match TRBD1. This CDR3 spans 15 amino acids. Germline V lookup: CDR1 MDHEN, CDR2 SYDVKM. The trim removed 5 bases at V and 6 bases at J, leaving 10 bases unmatched.

V is TRBV13 and J is TRBJ2-3, with D perhaps TRBD1 (5 bases). CDR3 size: 16 residues. The germline gives CDR1 PRHDT, CDR2 FYEKMQ (reference sequence). V was cut by 0 bases and J by 4 bases, with 14 bases left in between. CDR3 coding DNA: TGTGCCAGCAGCTTAGGCAGCGCAGGGATCTCAGATACGCAGTATTTT. This gives the protein CASSLGSAGISDTQYF.

The rearrangement joins TRBV5-1 to TRBJ2-7; 7 positions agree with TRBD2. Germline-derived CDR1 and CDR2 are SGHRS and YFSETQ. V was pared by 3 bases and J by 0 bases, with 12 bases of the junction left unmatched. This CDR3 contains 17 residues. In nucleotides, the CDR3 is TGCGCCAGCAGCTCACTCTACGCCGGGACTAACTCCTACGAGCAGTACTTC. Protein: CASSSLYAGTNSYEQYF.

The rearrangement links TRBV14 to TRBJ2-5; D possibly corresponds to TRBD2 (5 bases). Trimming shortened V by 8 bases and J by 4 bases, and 17 bases separated the two germline ends. The V gene's germline CDR1 is SGHDN and CDR2 FVKESK. CDR3 length: 14 residues. CDR3 in amino acids: CASGPKKRGETQYF. The CDR3 region has the DNA TGTGCCAGCGGTCCTAAGAAACGGGGAGAGACCCAGTACTTC.

This chain uses TRBV20-1 with TRBJ2-1; 15 nucleotides agree with TRBD2. Germline CDR1 reads DFQATT; CDR2 reads SNEGSKA (reference sequence). After removal of 3 bases from V and 6 bases from J, the junction contained 12 bases not matched to a gene. The CDR3 spans 18 residues. CDR3 amino acids: CSASLGLAGGLSGNEQFF. As DNA, the CDR3 is TGCAGTGCTAGTTTAGGACTAGCGGGAGGGCTTAGCGGCAATGAGCAGTTCTTC.

The rearrangement links TRBV3-1 (or the pseudogene TRBV3-2) to TRBJ2-3, with unresolved D. The CDR3 length is 15 residues. The ends were cut back, 2 bases at V and 2 bases at J, with 11 bases in the middle. Germline assignment: CDR1 LGHDT and CDR2 YNNKEL (reference sequence). CDR3 loop: CASSQSQVHTDTQYF. CDR3 nucleotides: TGTGCCAGCAGCCAATCGCAGGTACACACAGATACGCAGTATTTT.

This clone was recorded only once. The rearrangement links TRBV4-1 to TRBJ2-1; 12 bases are shared with TRBD1. V shed 8 bases and J 3 bases; nucleotides not matched to a gene: 17. This CDR3 spans 19 amino acids. From germline, CDR1 is MGHRA and CDR2 YSYEKL. CDR3 region: CASHKGRGDRGRNYNEQFF. The CDR3 coding sequence is TGCGCCAGCCATAAGGGGCGGGGGGACAGGGGGCGAAACTACAATGAGCAGTTCTTC.

The gene calls are TRBV7-2 and TRBJ2-2, with 10 bases fitting TRBD2. This CDR3 has 18 amino acids. Germline CDR1 and CDR2: SGHTA and FQGNSA. Trimming took 1 base from V and 8 from J; bases not matched to a gene: 13. The CDR3 is CASSLERLAGITGGELFF. CDR3 bases: TGTGCCAGCAGCTTAGAGAGACTAGCGGGTATCACCGGGGGGGAGCTGTTTTTT.

The chain couples TRBV6-1 to TRBJ1-1, with a possible D match to TRBD1 (6 bases). The CDR3 spans 16 residues. V was cut by 2 bases and J by 4 bases, with 17 bases left in between. Germline loops: CDR1 MNHNS, CDR2 SASEGT. The CDR3 sequence: CASSEFWEGGTTEAFF. In nucleotides, the CDR3 is TGTGCCAGCAGTGAATTTTGGGAGGGGGGGACCACTGAAGCTTTCTTT.

The chain carries TRBV29-1 and TRBJ2-7, with 9 bases matching TRBD1. V gave up 3 bases and J gave up 2 bases; unmatched junction bases: 8. Germline CDR1 SQVTM, CDR2 ANQGSEA. The CDR3 runs 15 residues. The CDR3 DNA sequence: TGCAGCGTTGACGACGCGGGACAGGGTACCTACGAGCAGTACTTC. This codes for CSVDDAGQGTYEQYF.

This rearrangement joins TRBV14 to TRBJ2-7, with 7 bases identical to TRBD2. The length of the CDR3 is 16 residues. Germline loops: CDR1 SGHDN, CDR2 FVKESK. Trimming cost V 1 base and J 2 bases; bases outside gene matches: 8. This CDR3 reads CASSQVAGVTAYEQYF. In nucleotides, the CDR3 is TGTGCCAGCAGCCAAGTGGCGGGGGTGACTGCCTACGAGCAGTACTTC.

The rearrangement links TRBV7-3 to TRBJ2-3, with D perhaps given as TRBD1 or TRBD2 (10 bases each). In germline, CDR1 is SGHTA, CDR2 FQGTGA. The length of the CDR3 is 16 residues. Deletions cut 8 bases from V and 3 bases from J, with 21 bases between. The CDR3: CASRTGGSGRTDTQYF. The DNA for the CDR3 is TGTGCCAGCCGGACAGGGGGTAGCGGGAGGACAGATACGCAGTATTTT.